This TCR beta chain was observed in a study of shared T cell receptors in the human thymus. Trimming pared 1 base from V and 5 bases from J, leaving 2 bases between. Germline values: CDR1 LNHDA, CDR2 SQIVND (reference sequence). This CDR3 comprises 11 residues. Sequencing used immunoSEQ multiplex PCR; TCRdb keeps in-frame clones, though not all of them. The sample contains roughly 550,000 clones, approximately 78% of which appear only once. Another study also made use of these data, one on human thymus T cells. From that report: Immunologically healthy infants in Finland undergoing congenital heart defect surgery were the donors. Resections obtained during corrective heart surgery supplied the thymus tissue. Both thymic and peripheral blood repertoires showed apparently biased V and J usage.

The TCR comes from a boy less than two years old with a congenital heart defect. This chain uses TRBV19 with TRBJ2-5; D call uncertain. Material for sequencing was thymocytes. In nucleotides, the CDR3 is TGTGCCAGTAGTATAGCGGAGACCCAGTACTTC. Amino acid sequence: CASSIAETQYF.